The T cell receptor beta chain under discussion was sequenced for a study of coeliac disease. Study overall: Disease groups: newly diagnosed active, refractory type I, gluten-free-diet controlled.

Some clones are missing from TCRdb's copy, which holds only in-frame ones; the method was immunoSEQ multiplex PCR. This sample has roughly 6,500 clones, with around 66% found just once. Sequenced: lamina propria lymphocytes from the gut. This clonotype originated in a man between 45 and 60 years old with active celiac disease.

CDR3 nucleotides: TGTGCCAGCAGCTTACACGGGAGCTCCTACAATGAGCAGTTCTTC. Protein product: CASSLHGSSYNEQFF. The gene calls are TRBV11-2 and TRBJ2-1; maybe TRBD2 (6 bases). CDR3 size: 15 residues. Germline V lookup: CDR1 SGHAT, CDR2 FQNNGV. V was shortened by 2 bases and J by 0 bases, with 8 bases between the two germline ends. Full variable domain (outside the CDR3, taken from reference TRBV11-2 and TRBJ2-1): EAGVAQSPRYKIIEKRQSVAFWCNPISGHATLYWYQQILGQGPKLLIQFQNNGVVDDSQLPKDRFSAERLKGVDSTLKIQPAKLEDSAVYLCASSLHGSSYNEQFFGPGTRLTVL.